This T cell receptor (beta chain) was sequenced for a study of post-analysis software for immune sequencing data. At the level of the study: Relapsing-remitting, secondary progressive and progressive-relapsing forms made up the multiple sclerosis disease courses.

Germline V gene sequence: CDR1 MDHEN, CDR2 SYDVKM. The CDR3 totals 13 residues. With 2 bases removed from V and 11 bases from J, the gap between germline ends came to 13 bases. The table lists this clonotype with many counts. Antigen: not known. Included in the TCR beta cDNA libraries were unique molecular identifiers. TCRdb re-derived calls from the PCR reads in MiXCR, one entry per CDR3 protein. The sample lists about 200,000 distinct CDR3 sequences, approximately 28% seen once, with more than 3% in the top ten. Broader study findings: Normalized Chao1 diversity was significantly reduced in patients versus controls. Controls had lower frequencies than patients of about 5 TRBV segments, which included TRBV5-6, TRBV5-1 and TRBV20-1. Co-batched samples clustered tightly together by F measure.

The V call is TRBV28, the J call TRBJ2-1; D is undetermined. This TCR came from a girl younger than 18 with multiple sclerosis. Sequenced: blood. CDR3 bases: TGTGCCAGCAGTTTAGGACCGCGTCGTCAGCAGTTCTTC. This sequence encodes CASSLGPRRQQFF.